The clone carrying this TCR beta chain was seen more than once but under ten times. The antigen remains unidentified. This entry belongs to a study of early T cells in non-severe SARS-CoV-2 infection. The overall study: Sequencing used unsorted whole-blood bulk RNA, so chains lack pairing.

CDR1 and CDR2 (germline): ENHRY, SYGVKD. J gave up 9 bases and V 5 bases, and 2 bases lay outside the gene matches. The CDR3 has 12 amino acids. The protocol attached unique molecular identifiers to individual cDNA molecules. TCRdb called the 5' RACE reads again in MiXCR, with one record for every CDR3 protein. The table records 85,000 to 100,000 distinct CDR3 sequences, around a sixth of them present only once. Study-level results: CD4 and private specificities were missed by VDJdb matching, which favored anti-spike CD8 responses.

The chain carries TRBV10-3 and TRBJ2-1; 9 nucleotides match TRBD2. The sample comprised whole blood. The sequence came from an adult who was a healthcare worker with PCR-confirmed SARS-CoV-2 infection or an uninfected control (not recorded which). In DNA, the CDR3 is TGTGCCATCAGTCCGACTAGCGGTGAGCAGTTCTTC. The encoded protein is CAISPTSGEQFF.